A selection of T cell receptor beta chains follows, all from one sample in a study of T cell repertoires in cytomegalovirus infection. Their antigen targets remain unknown. TCRdb reprocessed the reads with MiXCR, giving one entry per CDR3 protein. Of about 830,000 distinct CDR3 sequences in the sample, about 31% were seen once. The sample was cultured CD8+ T cells from PBMCs, taken from culture after CMV antigen stimulation. These receptors all stem from a human donor in good health (CMV status not recorded). Some clones in this sample may be carry-over from other donors' samples. CDR3s include the opening cysteine and the closing phenylalanine or tryptophan. The order of the fields is clone size, J gene, V gene, D gene, CDR3 DNA, CDR3 protein. D genes are given only for firm matches. Size tells how often a clone was seen (once, few, many) or the class of an expanded clone, and some rows leave it out.

size: few; J: TRBJ1-2; V: TRBV20-1; D: TRBD1; DNA: TGCAGTGCTAGAGATTGGGGCAGGGGGCTCTATGGCTACACCTTC; CDR3: CSARDWGRGLYGYTF
size: NA; J: TRBJ2-3; V: TRBV7-4; D: TRBD1; DNA: TGTGTCAGCAGCACAGGGGGCGATCTTGATACGCAGTATTTT; CDR3: CVSSTGGDLDTQYF
size: NA; J: TRBJ2-1; V: TRBV12-3/TRBV12-4; D: NA; DNA: TGTGCCAGCACCCTCAACTGGGGGGCCCCACCTAATGAGCAGTTCTTC; CDR3: CASTLNWGAPPNEQFF
size: few; J: TRBJ1-1; V: TRBV12-3/TRBV12-4; D: NA; DNA: TGTGCCAGCAGTACACAGGGCGGGAGTGAAGCTTTCTTT; CDR3: CASSTQGGSEAFF
size: few; J: TRBJ1-5; V: TRBV12-3/TRBV12-4; D: NA; DNA: TGTGCCAGCAGAGGACCGGGACCGGTCAATCAGCCCCAGCATTTT; CDR3: CASRGPGPVNQPQHF
size: NA; J: TRBJ2-1; V: TRBV7-4; D: NA; DNA: TGTGCCAGCAGCTTAGGGAGGGATACGAATGAGCAGTTCTTC; CDR3: CASSLGRDTNEQFF
size: few; J: TRBJ1-1; V: TRBV27; D: NA; DNA: TGTGCCAGCAGTCCTTTCGGGGGGATGAACACTGAAGCTTTCTTT; CDR3: CASSPFGGMNTEAFF
size: NA; J: TRBJ2-3; V: TRBV6-5; D: NA; DNA: TGTGCCAGCAGATCCCGGACGACCACAGATACGCAGTATTTT; CDR3: CASRSRTTTDTQYF
size: NA; J: TRBJ1-6; V: TRBV4-2; D: NA; DNA: TGTGCCAGCAGCCAAGATTTGGCCGCTAATTCACCCCTCCACTTT; CDR3: CASSQDLAANSPLHF
size: NA; J: TRBJ2-5; V: TRBV6-8; D: NA; DNA: TGTGCCAGCAGTTATCGTGGACACGATCAAGAGACCCAGTACTTC; CDR3: CASSYRGHDQETQYF
size: NA; J: TRBJ1-1; V: TRBV4-3; D: TRBD1; DNA: TGCGCCAGCAGCCAAGAAGGGGGCGGATTGAACACTGAAGCTTTCTTT; CDR3: CASSQEGGGLNTEAFF
size: few; J: TRBJ1-6; V: TRBV12-3/TRBV12-4; D: NA; DNA: TGTGCCAGCAGTTTAGATAGCGGGCCCCTCCACTTT; CDR3: CASSLDSGPLHF
size: many; J: TRBJ2-1; V: TRBV7-8; D: NA; DNA: TGTGCCAGCAGCTTAGGCGGGTCGAGCTCCTACAATGAGCAGTTCTTC; CDR3: CASSLGGSSSYNEQFF
size: few; J: TRBJ1-1; V: TRBV7-6; D: TRBD1; DNA: TGTGCCAGCAGCTTCGGACAGGGGTGGTCCGAAGCTTTCTTT; CDR3: CASSFGQGWSEAFF
size: many; J: TRBJ2-1; V: TRBV20-1; D: TRBD2; DNA: TGCAGTGCTTGGTTGATTAGCGGGGGGCCCTACAATGAGCAGTTCTTC; CDR3: CSAWLISGGPYNEQFF
size: NA; J: TRBJ1-2; V: TRBV29-1; D: TRBD1; DNA: TGCAGCATGAGGTCCGACAGGGGCCATGGCTACACCTTC; CDR3: CSMRSDRGHGYTF
size: NA; J: TRBJ1-2; V: TRBV7-3; D: TRBD1; DNA: TGTGCCAGCAGCCGACAGGGGGCCGGCTATGGCTACACCTTC; CDR3: CASSRQGAGYGYTF
size: NA; J: TRBJ2-2; V: TRBV20-1; D: TRBD2; DNA: TGCAGTGCTAGAGACCTCACCGGACTAGCGGTCACCGGGGAGCTGTTTTTT; CDR3: CSARDLTGLAVTGELFF
size: NA; J: TRBJ1-6; V: TRBV6-2/TRBV6-3; D: NA; DNA: TGCGCCAGTCAGGAATTTGTGAATTCACCCCTCCACTTT; CDR3: CASQEFVNSPLHF
size: NA; J: TRBJ1-5; V: TRBV27; D: TRBD1; DNA: TGTGCCAGCAGTCCGAGACAGGGCTACAATCAGCCCCAGCATTTT; CDR3: CASSPRQGYNQPQHF
size: NA; J: TRBJ1-1; V: TRBV20-1; D: NA; DNA: TGCAGTGCTCGAGGTAGGGCAAGCACTGAAGCTTTCTTT; CDR3: CSARGRASTEAFF
size: few; J: TRBJ2-2; V: TRBV6-1; D: NA; DNA: TGTGCCAGCAGTTGGGCATGGGAGAACACCGGGGAGCTGTTTTTT; CDR3: CASSWAWENTGELFF
size: few; J: TRBJ1-3; V: TRBV7-9; D: NA; DNA: TGTGCCAGCAGCTCCGAATTGCGGGACCTTCCTCACACCACCATATATTTT; CDR3: CASSSELRDLPHTTIYF
size: few; J: TRBJ1-5; V: TRBV6-1; D: NA; DNA: TGTGCCAGCAGCGCCGGGACACTTAACGGTCAGCCCCAGCATTTT; CDR3: CASSAGTLNGQPQHF
size: few; J: TRBJ2-5; V: TRBV19; D: NA; DNA: TGTGCCAGTAGTAGCCCCTCGGGGGCGAAGACCCAGTACTTC; CDR3: CASSSPSGAKTQYF
size: few; J: TRBJ2-7; V: TRBV6-5; D: TRBD1; DNA: TGTGCCAGCAGTTCAGACCGGGACAGGGGGCAGAATATGTTAGGGCAGTACTTC; CDR3: CASSSDRDRGQNMLGQYF
size: NA; J: TRBJ1-1; V: TRBV7-8; D: TRBD1; DNA: TGTGCCAGCAGCTCCGCCCTGGACAGGCAGTTTGAAGCTTTCTTT; CDR3: CASSSALDRQFEAFF
size: few; J: TRBJ2-1; V: TRBV6-1; D: NA; DNA: TGTGCCAGCAGTGGACGTAACAGGTACAATGAGCAGTTCTTC; CDR3: CASSGRNRYNEQFF
size: NA; J: TRBJ1-2; V: TRBV27; D: TRBD1; DNA: TGTGCCAGCAGTTTCTCCCTGGGACAGGGGAAAGTTCCTAACTATGGCTACACCTTC; CDR3: CASSFSLGQGKVPNYGYTF
size: NA; J: TRBJ2-5; V: TRBV6-6; D: TRBD2; DNA: TGTGCCAGCAGTTACTCACTTTCCAGCGGGGCGTCCCAAGAGACCCAGTACTTC; CDR3: CASSYSLSSGASQETQYF
size: NA; J: TRBJ1-2; V: TRBV29-1; D: NA; DNA: TGCAGCGTTGAAAGGGACTATGGCTACACCTTC; CDR3: CSVERDYGYTF
size: few; J: TRBJ2-2; V: TRBV6-6; D: TRBD2; DNA: TGTGCCAGCATTCCGGGGGGGGACACCGGGGAGCTGTTTTTT; CDR3: CASIPGGDTGELFF
size: NA; J: TRBJ2-2; V: TRBV2; D: TRBD1; DNA: TGTGCCAGCAGTGAGGGGGACAGGGAACCCACCGGGGAGCTGTTTTTT; CDR3: CASSEGDREPTGELFF
size: many; J: TRBJ1-6; V: TRBV7-2; D: NA; DNA: TGTGCCAGCATGCAGGGGACGGATCAGTCCTATAATTCACCCCTCCACTTT; CDR3: CASMQGTDQSYNSPLHF
size: NA; J: TRBJ1-5; V: TRBV12-3/TRBV12-4; D: NA; DNA: TGTGCCAGCAGTTTGTCGGGGCAGCCCCAGCATTTT; CDR3: CASSLSGQPQHF
size: NA; J: TRBJ1-6; V: TRBV4-1; D: TRBD1; DNA: TGCGCCAGCAGCCAAGGGACAGGGGGCAATTCACCCCTCCACTTT; CDR3: CASSQGTGGNSPLHF
size: NA; J: TRBJ2-1; V: TRBV27; D: NA; DNA: TGTGCCAGCAGTTTAGAGTCGGGAGTAGATGAGCAGTTCTTC; CDR3: CASSLESGVDEQFF
size: NA; J: TRBJ2-2; V: TRBV4-2; D: NA; DNA: TGTGCCAGCAGCCCCAATGCCGGACTCGCCCCCGGGGAGCTGTTTTTT; CDR3: CASSPNAGLAPGELFF
size: many; J: TRBJ2-5; V: TRBV7-6; D: NA; DNA: TGTGCCAGCAGCCCCATAGACCGGGGGACCCAGTACTTC; CDR3: CASSPIDRGTQYF
size: NA; J: TRBJ1-1; V: TRBV6-5; D: NA; DNA: TGTGCCAGCAGTTACCCGGCGGGAACTGAAGCTTTCTTT; CDR3: CASSYPAGTEAFF
size: few; J: TRBJ2-5; V: TRBV20-1; D: NA; DNA: TGCAGTGCTACCCAGGGCTCCGACCTCTTGGGGACCCAGTACTTC; CDR3: CSATQGSDLLGTQYF
size: NA; J: TRBJ2-1; V: TRBV9; D: TRBD1; DNA: TGTGCCAGCAGCGTAGACGTGACAGGGGAGTTCGGTGAGCAGTTCTTC; CDR3: CASSVDVTGEFGEQFF
size: many; J: TRBJ2-1; V: TRBV6-5; D: NA; DNA: TGTGCCAGCAGCCTCGGCGAAGGGGAGCAGTTCTTC; CDR3: CASSLGEGEQFF
size: NA; J: TRBJ1-2; V: TRBV7-8; D: NA; DNA: TGTGCCAGCGGGGGGCTGGGTGGCTACACCTTC; CDR3: CASGGLGGYTF
size: few; J: TRBJ2-5; V: TRBV23-1; D: NA; DNA: TGCGCCAGCAGTCCTTCGGCGGGGACAGTGAAAGAGACCCAGTACTTC; CDR3: CASSPSAGTVKETQYF
size: few; J: TRBJ2-3; V: TRBV9; D: TRBD2; DNA: TGTGCCAGCAAAGCGGGATACACAGATACGCAGTATTTT; CDR3: CASKAGYTDTQYF
size: NA; J: TRBJ2-1; V: TRBV29-1; D: NA; DNA: TGCAGCGTCACCCTAGGACTCGCTGATGGTGAGCAGTTCTTC; CDR3: CSVTLGLADGEQFF
size: NA; J: TRBJ2-2; V: TRBV12-3/TRBV12-4; D: TRBD1; DNA: TGTGCCAGCAGTTTTCGGACAGGGGGCAAAGGGAACACCGGGGAGCTGTTTTTT; CDR3: CASSFRTGGKGNTGELFF
size: NA; J: TRBJ1-1; V: TRBV10-2; D: NA; DNA: TGCGCCAGCAGTGAGTCACAGCTCATGAACACTGAAGCTTTCTTT; CDR3: CASSESQLMNTEAFF
size: many; J: TRBJ2-1; V: TRBV7-2; D: NA; DNA: TGTGCCAGCAGCTTAGCGGGGACCCCTGAGCAGTTCTTC; CDR3: CASSLAGTPEQFF
size: NA; J: TRBJ1-1; V: TRBV7-6; D: NA; DNA: TGTGCCAGCAGTCCCCAGGGAGCATACACTGAAGCTTTCTTT; CDR3: CASSPQGAYTEAFF
size: NA; J: TRBJ1-1; V: TRBV6-2/TRBV6-3; D: NA; DNA: TGTGCCAGCAGTGCCCCCTTTCGCGGGGAGAACACTGAAGCTTTCTTT; CDR3: CASSAPFRGENTEAFF
size: NA; J: TRBJ1-5; V: TRBV6-2/TRBV6-3; D: TRBD1; DNA: TGTGCCAGCAGTTACGTGACAGGGGGGCAGCCCCAGCATTTT; CDR3: CASSYVTGGQPQHF
size: NA; J: TRBJ2-1; V: TRBV4-2; D: NA; DNA: TGTGCCAGCAGCCAAGTTGGGCTAGCAGGCTCCTACAATGAGCAGTTCTTC; CDR3: CASSQVGLAGSYNEQFF
size: NA; J: TRBJ2-5; V: TRBV29-1; D: TRBD1; DNA: TGCAGCGTTGAGGGACAGGGTCCCCCGTACTTC; CDR3: CSVEGQGPPYF